This T cell receptor (beta chain) was identified during a study of blood T cell repertoires in COVID-19. Sequencing was performed with immunoSEQ multiplex PCR; in TCRdb, only in-frame clones are kept and a portion is missing. The sample includes some 300,000 clones, around nine tenths seen only once; the top ten take roughly 1.3%. Per germline, CDR1 LGHNA and CDR2 YSLEER. The CDR3 spans 18 residues. Trimming at V came to 1 base and at J to 4 bases, leaving 10 bases not matched to a gene. This clone was counted at least ten times. Sequenced: peripheral blood. V gene TRBV4-3 combines with J gene TRBJ1-4; 9 nucleotides align to TRBD1. The source of this sequence is a man between 65 and 85 years old with acute or convalescent COVID-19. The CDR3 DNA follows: TGCGCCAGCAGCCAAGTCCTAAGGACAGGGGCCAATAATGAAAAACTGTTTTTT. Its translation: CASSQVLRTGANNEKLFF.